Described below is a single TCR beta chain sequence and its context. Its antigen is unidentified. This entry is derived from a study of brain T cells in children with intractable seizures. Study-wide results and caveats: Absence of clones before surgery may stem from lower sequencing depth.

The CDR3 totals 16 residues. The germline V gene has CDR1 SGHNT and CDR2 YYREEE (reference sequence). Deletions cut 1 base from V and 0 bases from J, with 12 bases between. The time point is: blood from clinic visit 5 months post-surgery; TSC patient then seizure free. The sequenced cases were selected for having the highest brain T cell transcript signatures. Patients received at least one anti-epileptic drug before surgery. Produced via immunoSEQ multiplex PCR; TCRdb's table is partial and in-frame only. The table includes under 400,000 clones, 93% detected once. This TCR was recovered from a boy younger than two with tuberous sclerosis and intractable seizures. This specimen was peripheral blood, taken 4 to 5 months after surgery. This chain connects TRBV5-4 to TRBJ2-3; D is tentatively TRBD1 or TRBD2 (6 bases each). In DNA, the CDR3 is TGTGCCAGCAGCTTGTGGGGGGCGCCAAGCACAGATACGCAGTATTTT. It codes for CASSLWGAPSTDTQYF. The variable domain in full, completed from reference TRBV5-4 and TRBJ2-3, reads ETGVTQSPTHLIKTRGQQVTLRCSSQSGHNTVSWYQQALGQGPQFIFQYYREEENGRGNFPPRFSGLQFPNYSSELNVNALELDDSALYLCASSLWGAPSTDTQYFGPGTRLTVL.